Presented here are 12 T cell receptor beta chains from one specimen sequenced in a study of identical twins. TCRdb reprocessed the 5' RACE reads via MiXCR and lists one record per CDR3 protein. The sample has more than 1.5 million distinct CDR3 sequences, under 35% seen once. The sample taken for sequencing was cord blood. All receptors come from a newborn girl in good health.

This clonotype has just one count. A junction boundary mismatches the germline segment, possibly from a read error. V is TRBV20-1 and J is TRBJ1-1, with TRBD1 identical over 9 bases. The CDR3 length is 13 residues. Germline V lookup: CDR1 DFQATT, CDR2 SNEGSKA (reference sequence). The CDR3, as DNA: TGCAGTGCTATGGGGGACAGGGAGGCTGAAACTTTCTTT. This sequence encodes CSAMGDREAETFF.

This clonotype turned up a few times. The J gene is TRBJ1-5, the V gene TRBV3-1; D is possibly TRBD1 (6 bases). This CDR3 has 15 residues. Germline CDR1 reads LGHDT; CDR2 reads YNNKEL (reference sequence). The V end was cut by 1 base, the J end by 4 bases, with 11 bases between. CDR3 residues: CASSQGNRVNQPQHF. The CDR3 coding sequence is TGTGCCAGCAGCCAAGGGAACAGGGTAAATCAGCCCCAGCATTTT.

The chain couples TRBV5-6 to TRBJ2-7; D is possibly TRBD1 or TRBD2 (6 bases each). The germline gives CDR1 SGHDT, CDR2 YYEEEE. The germline V and J ends were trimmed by 1 base and 3 bases, with 20 bases remaining between them. The CDR3 length is 17 residues. CDR3 sequence reads: CASSLTYTLATGYEQYF. DNA for the CDR3: TGTGCCAGCAGCTTGACGTATACGCTAGCGACAGGCTACGAGCAGTACTTC. The full variable domain, its missing parts supplied by reference TRBV5-6 and TRBJ2-7, is DAGVTQSPTHLIKTRGQQVTLRCSPKSGHDTVSWYQQALGQGPQFIFQYYEEEERQRGNFPDRFSGHQFPNYSSELNVNALLLGDSALYLCASSLTYTLATGYEQYFGPGTRLTVT.

This chain links TRBV12-5 with TRBJ2-3, with 7 bases that match TRBD1. The germline V gene encodes CDR1 LGHNT and CDR2 FRNRAP. Trimming at V came to 4 bases and at J to 0 bases, leaving 16 bases not matched to a gene. The CDR3 is made up of 19 amino acids. The CDR3 DNA follows: TGTGCTAGTGGTTGGACAGGCTTCCCCCTGGAGACTAGCACAGATACGCAGTATTTT. This sequence encodes CASGWTGFPLETSTDTQYF.

This clonotype has just one count. The chain combines TRBV28 with TRBJ2-7, with 8 bases lining up with TRBD1. The CDR3 is made up of 14 amino acids. Per germline, CDR1 MDHEN and CDR2 SYDVKM. Unmatched junction bases numbered 7, after V lost 6 bases and J lost 3 bases. The CDR3 loop reads CASSRAGTGYEQYF. DNA of the CDR3: TGTGCCAGCAGCCGCGCCGGGACAGGCTACGAGCAGTACTTC.

CDR3 in DNA: TGTGCCAGCAGTTACTCGGCCGGACTACACCTATACAATGAGCAGTACTTC. This encodes CASSYSAGLHLYNEQYF. The V gene is TRBV6-2 or TRBV6-3, the J gene TRBJ2-7, with TRBD2 as a possible D gene (6 bases). CDR1 MNHEY and CDR2 SVGEGT come from the germline V gene. The V gene lost 0 bases and the J gene lost 7 bases, with 22 bases spanning the gap. The CDR3 runs 17 residues.

V and J are TRBV5-1 and TRBJ1-6, with 7 bases lining up with TRBD1. The CDR3 length is 16 residues. With V trimmed by 0 bases and J by 4 bases, 4 bases remained unmatched. Germline-derived CDR1 and CDR2 are SGHRS and YFSETQ. CDR3 bases: TGCGCCAGCAGCTTGGGACAGGGATTATATAATTCACCCCTCCACTTT. Amino acid sequence: CASSLGQGLYNSPLHF.

The genes are TRBV2 and TRBJ2-7; the match to TRBD2 covers 7 bases. J lost 7 bases, V lost 3 bases, and 9 bases had no gene match. The CDR3 spans 14 residues. Germline CDR1 reads SNHLY; CDR2 reads FYNNEI. The CDR3 coding sequence is TGTGCCAGCAGTGAGGCGGGGGTGAACAATGAGCAGTACTTC. Protein product: CASSEAGVNNEQYF.

This clonotype was observed at least ten times. DNA for the CDR3: TGTGCCATCAGTGAGCCCTACACCTCTGGGGCCAACGTCCTGACTTTC. Amino acids: CAISEPYTSGANVLTF. The chain is built from TRBV10-3 and TRBJ2-6; no definite D call. Germline values: CDR1 ENHRY, CDR2 SYGVKD. Trimming left V 2 bases short and J 0 bases short, with 8 bases between. This CDR3 has 16 amino acids.

The chain has TRBV7-2 and TRBJ2-5; D assignment may be TRBD1 or TRBD2 (6 bases each). Between the trimmed V and J ends, which lost 0 bases and 4 bases, there was a span of 15 bases. In germline, CDR1 is SGHTA, CDR2 FQGNSA. The CDR3 has 16 amino acids. CDR3 nucleotide sequence: TGTGCCAGCAGCTTAGCGGGGGGCAACCTTAGAGAGACCCAGTACTTC. Translating it yields CASSLAGGNLRETQYF.

This chain joins TRBV20-1 and TRBJ1-2, with a possible D match to TRBD1 (5 bases). This CDR3 contains 14 residues. Germline CDR1 reads DFQATT; CDR2 reads SNEGSKA (reference sequence). Trimming left V 3 bases short and J 5 bases short, with 16 bases between. This CDR3 is CSASYRGSGYGYTF. The CDR3 DNA sequence: TGCAGTGCTAGTTATAGAGGGTCAGGGTATGGCTACACCTTC.

The genes are TRBV7-2 and TRBJ2-7; 7 positions agree with TRBD1. J lost 4 bases, V lost 5 bases, and 8 bases had no gene match. Germline CDR1 is SGHTA and CDR2 is FQGNSA. The length of the CDR3 is 14 residues. CDR3 amino acids: CASSPGTVVYEQYF. DNA for the CDR3: TGTGCCAGCAGCCCCGGGACAGTCGTATACGAGCAGTACTTC.